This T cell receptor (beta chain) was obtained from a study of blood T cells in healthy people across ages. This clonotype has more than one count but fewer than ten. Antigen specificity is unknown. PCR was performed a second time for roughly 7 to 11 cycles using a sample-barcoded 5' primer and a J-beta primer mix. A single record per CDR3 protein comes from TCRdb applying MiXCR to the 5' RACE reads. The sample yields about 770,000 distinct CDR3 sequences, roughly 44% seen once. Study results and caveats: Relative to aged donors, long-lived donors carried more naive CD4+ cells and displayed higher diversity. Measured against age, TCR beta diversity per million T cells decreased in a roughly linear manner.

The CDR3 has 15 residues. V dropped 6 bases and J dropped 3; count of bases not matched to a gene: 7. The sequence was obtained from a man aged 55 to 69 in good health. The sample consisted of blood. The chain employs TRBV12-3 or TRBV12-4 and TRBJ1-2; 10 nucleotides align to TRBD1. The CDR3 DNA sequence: TGTGCCAGCAGAATGGCCGGACAGGGGGACTATGGCTACACCTTC. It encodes CASRMAGQGDYGYTF.